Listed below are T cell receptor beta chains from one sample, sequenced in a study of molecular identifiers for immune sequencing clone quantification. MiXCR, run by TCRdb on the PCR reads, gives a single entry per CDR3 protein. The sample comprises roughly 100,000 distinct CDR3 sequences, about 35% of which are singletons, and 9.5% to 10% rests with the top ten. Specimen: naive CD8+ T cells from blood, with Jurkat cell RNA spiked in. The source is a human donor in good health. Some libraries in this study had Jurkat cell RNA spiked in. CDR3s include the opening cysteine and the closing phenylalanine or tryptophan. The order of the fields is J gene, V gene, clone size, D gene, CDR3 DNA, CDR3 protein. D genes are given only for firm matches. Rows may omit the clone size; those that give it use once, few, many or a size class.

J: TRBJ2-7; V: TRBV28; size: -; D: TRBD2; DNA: TGTGCCAGCTGTTTATCGCAGCGGGAGAGTTACGAGCAGTACTTC; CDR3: CASCLSQRESYEQYF
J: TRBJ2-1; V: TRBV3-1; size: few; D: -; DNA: TGTGCCAGCAGCCAGGTTACATGGAGTGAGCAGTTCTTC; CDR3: CASSQVTWSEQFF
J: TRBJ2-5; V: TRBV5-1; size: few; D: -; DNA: TGCGCCAGCAGAAGTGGAGAGACCCAGTACTTC; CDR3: CASRSGETQYF
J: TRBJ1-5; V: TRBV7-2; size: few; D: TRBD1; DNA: TGTGCCAGCAGCTTAGGGGCAACAGGGGACAATCAGCCCCAGCATTTT; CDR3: CASSLGATGDNQPQHF
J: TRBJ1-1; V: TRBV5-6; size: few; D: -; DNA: TGTGCCAGCAGCTTGACGTATCGGACTGAAGCTTTCTTT; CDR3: CASSLTYRTEAFF
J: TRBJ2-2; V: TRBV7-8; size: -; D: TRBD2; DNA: TGTGCCAGCAGCTTACTAGCGGGGGGGACCGGGGAGCTGTTTTTT; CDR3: CASSLLAGGTGELFF
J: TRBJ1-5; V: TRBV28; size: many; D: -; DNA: TGTGCCAGCAGTTTATCCAGGGGCGGGTATCAGCCCCAGCATTTT; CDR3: CASSLSRGGYQPQHF
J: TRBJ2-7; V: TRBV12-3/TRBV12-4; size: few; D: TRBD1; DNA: TGTGCCAGCAGTATCCTCGGGACAGGGCTTTCCTACGAGCAGTACTTC; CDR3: CASSILGTGLSYEQYF
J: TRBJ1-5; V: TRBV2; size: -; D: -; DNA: TGTGCCAGCAGCAGAACCTACCAGCCCCAGCATTTT; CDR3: CASSRTYQPQHF
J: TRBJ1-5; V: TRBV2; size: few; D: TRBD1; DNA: TGTGCCAGCAGCCCCGAGGGGGCGAGCAATCAGCCCCAGCATTTT; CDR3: CASSPEGASNQPQHF
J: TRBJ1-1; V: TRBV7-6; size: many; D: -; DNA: TGTGCCAGCAGCTTTGCCCCGAACACTGAAGCTTTCTTT; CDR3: CASSFAPNTEAFF
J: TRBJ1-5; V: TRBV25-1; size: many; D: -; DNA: TGTGCCAGCAGTGAATACGACAGCCCACTGAAGACCCAGCATTTT; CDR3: CASSEYDSPLKTQHF
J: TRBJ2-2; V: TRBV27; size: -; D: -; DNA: TGTGCCAGCATCGACTTGCCGCGTACCGGGGTGCTGTTTTTT; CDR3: CASIDLPRTGVLFF
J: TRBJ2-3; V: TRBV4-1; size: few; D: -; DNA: TGCGCCAGCAGCCAAGAAGGGAGTAGCACAGATACGCAGTATTTT; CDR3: CASSQEGSSTDTQYF
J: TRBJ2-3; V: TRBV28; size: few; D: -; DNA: TGTGCCAGCAGTTTCTCCGGGAGTATGGATACGCAGTATTTT; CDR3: CASSFSGSMDTQYF
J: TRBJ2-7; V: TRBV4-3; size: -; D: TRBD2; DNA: TGCGCCAGCAGCCCCGGGACTAGCGGGGGATACGAGCAGTACTTC; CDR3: CASSPGTSGGYEQYF
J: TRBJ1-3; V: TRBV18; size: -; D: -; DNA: TGTGCCACCCAGGCTGGCAGCGCCGGAAACACCATATATTTT; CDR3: CATQAGSAGNTIYF
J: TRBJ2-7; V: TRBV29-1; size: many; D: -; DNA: TGCAGCGTTCTCGAGACAGGCCCCTACGAGCAGTACTTC; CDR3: CSVLETGPYEQYF
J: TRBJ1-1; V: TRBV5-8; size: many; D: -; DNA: TGTGCCAGCAGCCACAGGAACACTGAAGCTTTCTTT; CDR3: CASSHRNTEAFF
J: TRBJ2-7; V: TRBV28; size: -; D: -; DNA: TGTGCCAGCAGTTTAAGGGCAGAACGATACGAGCAGTACTTC; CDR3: CASSLRAERYEQYF
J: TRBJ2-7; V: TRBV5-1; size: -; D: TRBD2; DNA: TGCGCCAGCAGCTTGGACGGGGGGGGGACCTACGAGCAGTACTTC; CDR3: CASSLDGGGTYEQYF
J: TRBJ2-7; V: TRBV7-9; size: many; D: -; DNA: TGTGCCAGCAGCTTCCCAGGGGCCTACGAGCAGTACTTC; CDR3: CASSFPGAYEQYF
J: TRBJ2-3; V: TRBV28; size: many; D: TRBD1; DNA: TGTGCCAGCAGTTACGGACAGGAGCTCACAGATACGCAGTATTTT; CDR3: CASSYGQELTDTQYF
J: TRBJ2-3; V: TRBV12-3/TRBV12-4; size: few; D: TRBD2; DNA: TGTGCCAGCAGGAACCCCTCGGCCAGCGGGAGTGGTACAGATACGCAGTATTTT; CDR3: CASRNPSASGSGTDTQYF
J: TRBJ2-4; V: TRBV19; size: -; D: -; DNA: TGTGCCAGTAGTCTCGATGTCCCCGCGGGGTTTCAGTACTTC; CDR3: CASSLDVPAGFQYF
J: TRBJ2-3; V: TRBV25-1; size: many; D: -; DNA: TGTGCCAGCAGTGAATTGAAGCTTTCAGATACGCAGTATTTT; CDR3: CASSELKLSDTQYF
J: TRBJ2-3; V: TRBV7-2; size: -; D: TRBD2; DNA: TGTGCCAGCAGCTTATTCCTAGCGGTCACAGATACGCAGTATTTT; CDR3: CASSLFLAVTDTQYF
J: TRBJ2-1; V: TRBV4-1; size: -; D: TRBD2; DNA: TGCGCCAGCAGCTTCATAGCGGGAGGGCCCAAAGAGCAGTTCTTC; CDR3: CASSFIAGGPKEQFF
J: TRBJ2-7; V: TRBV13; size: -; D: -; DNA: TGTGCCAGCAGCTTCTACCGGGACCCTTACTACGAGCAGTACTTC; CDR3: CASSFYRDPYYEQYF
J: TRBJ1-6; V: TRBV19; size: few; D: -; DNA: TGTGCCAGTAGTATAGCGGGTATGGCGAGAAATTCACCCCTCCACTTT; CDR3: CASSIAGMARNSPLHF
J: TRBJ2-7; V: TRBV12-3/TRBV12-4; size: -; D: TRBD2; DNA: TGTGCCAGCAGCGGACTAGCGGGAGCAGCCTACGAGCAGTACTTC; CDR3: CASSGLAGAAYEQYF
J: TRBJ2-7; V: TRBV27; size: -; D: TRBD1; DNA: TGTGCCAGCAGACTGACAGGGGATGACAACGAGCAGTACTTC; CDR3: CASRLTGDDNEQYF
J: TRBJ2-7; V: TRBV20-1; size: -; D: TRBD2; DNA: TGCAGTGCTAGAGGGACCGTAAGCGGGAGGAGGGTTTACGAGCAGTACTTC; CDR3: CSARGTVSGRRVYEQYF
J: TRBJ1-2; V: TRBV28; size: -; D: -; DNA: TGTGCCAGCAGCCCACCCAAGGACGGACTTAACTATGGCTACACCTTC; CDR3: CASSPPKDGLNYGYTF
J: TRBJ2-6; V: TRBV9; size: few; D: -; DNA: TGTGCCAGCAGCGTAGATGGAGGGGCCTCTGGGGCCAACGTCCTGACTTTC; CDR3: CASSVDGGASGANVLTF
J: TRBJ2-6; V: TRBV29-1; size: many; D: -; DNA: TGCAGCGTTGGGCCAGGGGCACCATTCTCTGGGGCCAACGTCCTGACTTTC; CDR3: CSVGPGAPFSGANVLTF
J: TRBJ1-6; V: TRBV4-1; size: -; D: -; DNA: TGCGCCAGCAGCCAAGAGACTTATAATTCACCCCTCCACTTT; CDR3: CASSQETYNSPLHF
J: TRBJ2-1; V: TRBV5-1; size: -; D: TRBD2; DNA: TGCGCCAGCAGCCCTCTAGCGGTGGGTTTGAGAAATGAGCAGTTCTTC; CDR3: CASSPLAVGLRNEQFF
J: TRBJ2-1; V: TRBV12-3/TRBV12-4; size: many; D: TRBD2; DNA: TGTGCCAGCAGCCTGACCGGGACTAGCCGTTACAATGAGCAGTTCTTC; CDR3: CASSLTGTSRYNEQFF
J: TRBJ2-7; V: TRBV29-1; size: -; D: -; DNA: TGCAGCGTTGAACTTACGGATACCTACGAGCAGTACTTC; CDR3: CSVELTDTYEQYF
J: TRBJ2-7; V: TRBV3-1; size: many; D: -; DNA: TGTGCCAGCAGCCAAGGCGGAGAGCAGTACTTC; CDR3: CASSQGGEQYF
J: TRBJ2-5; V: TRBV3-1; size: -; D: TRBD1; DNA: TGTGCCATCAGCAGACAGGGGGTTCAAGAGACCCAGTACTTC; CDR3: CAISRQGVQETQYF
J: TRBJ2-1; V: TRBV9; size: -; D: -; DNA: TGTTCCAGCACCCCCTCGGCGATCTCCAATGAGCAGTTCTTC; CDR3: CSSTPSAISNEQFF
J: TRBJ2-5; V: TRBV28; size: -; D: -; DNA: TGTGCCAGCAGTCCCCTAAGAGACTGGGAAGAGACCCAGTACTTC; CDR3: CASSPLRDWEETQYF
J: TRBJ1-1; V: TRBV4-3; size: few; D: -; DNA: TGCGCCAGCAGCCAAGATCAGGCAGGAACTAACACTGAAGCTTTCTTT; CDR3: CASSQDQAGTNTEAFF
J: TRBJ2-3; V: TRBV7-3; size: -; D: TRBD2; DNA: TGTGCCAGCAGCATAAACAGCGGGAGAATTACAGATACGCAGTATTTT; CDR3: CASSINSGRITDTQYF
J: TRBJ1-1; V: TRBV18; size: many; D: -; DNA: TGTGCCAGCTCACCAGGCCTGAACACTGAAGCTTTCTTT; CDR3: CASSPGLNTEAFF
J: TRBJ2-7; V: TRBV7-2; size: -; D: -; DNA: TGTGCCAGCAGCATCGGGAACGCATTAGCGGCCTCCTACGAGCAGTACTTC; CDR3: CASSIGNALAASYEQYF
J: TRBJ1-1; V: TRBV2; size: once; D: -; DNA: TGTGCCATCAACATGGACACTGAAGCTTTCTTT; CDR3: CAINMDTEAFF
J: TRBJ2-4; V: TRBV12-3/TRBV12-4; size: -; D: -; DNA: TGTGCCAGCAGATTAGGGCAGCCAATGTACATTCAGTACTTC; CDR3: CASRLGQPMYIQYF
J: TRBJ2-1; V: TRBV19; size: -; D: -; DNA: TGTGCCAGTAGTCCCTGGACAGATTCTTGGAATGAGCAGTTCTTC; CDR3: CASSPWTDSWNEQFF
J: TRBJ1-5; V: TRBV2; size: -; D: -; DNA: TGTGCCAGCAGTGAATTTTGGGGATTCAATCATCCCCAGCATTTT; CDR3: CASSEFWGFNHPQHF
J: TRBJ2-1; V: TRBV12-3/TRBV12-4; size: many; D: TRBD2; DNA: TGTGCCAGCAGAATAGCGGGAGGGCCCTACAATGAGCAGTTCTTC; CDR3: CASRIAGGPYNEQFF
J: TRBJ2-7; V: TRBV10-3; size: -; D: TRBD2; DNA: TGTGCCATCACTCCCGGGGCGGTAGCGGGAGTCCCTCGGCCCTACGAGCAGTACTTC; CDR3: CAITPGAVAGVPRPYEQYF